This T cell receptor (beta chain) was observed in a study of blood T cells in healthy people across ages. Study-wide results and limits: Total diversity from one million sequenced T cells was likely underestimated.

The CDR3 consists of 14 residues. The V gene's germline CDR1 is MDHEN and CDR2 SYDVKM. J was trimmed by 7 bases and V by 5 bases; bases with no gene match: 7. The authors ran a second PCR of about 7 to 11 cycles using a sample-barcoded 5' primer and a J-beta primer mix. TCRdb called the 5' RACE reads again in MiXCR, with one record for every CDR3 protein. This table has approximately 780,000 distinct CDR3 sequences, roughly 24% appearing once. Isolation of PBMCs gave at least 6.5 million cells per sample. A remark on this clonotype: The antigen is undetermined.

This sample was also put to use in a study of T cells of mothers and their children.

The source material was blood. This TCR was recovered from a boy between 10 and 17 years old in good health. The V gene is TRBV28, the J gene TRBJ2-1; 8 nucleotides match TRBD2. The CDR3 DNA reads TGTGCCAGCAGTATTAGCGGGGTGTGGAATGAGCAGTTCTTC. It encodes CASSISGVWNEQFF.